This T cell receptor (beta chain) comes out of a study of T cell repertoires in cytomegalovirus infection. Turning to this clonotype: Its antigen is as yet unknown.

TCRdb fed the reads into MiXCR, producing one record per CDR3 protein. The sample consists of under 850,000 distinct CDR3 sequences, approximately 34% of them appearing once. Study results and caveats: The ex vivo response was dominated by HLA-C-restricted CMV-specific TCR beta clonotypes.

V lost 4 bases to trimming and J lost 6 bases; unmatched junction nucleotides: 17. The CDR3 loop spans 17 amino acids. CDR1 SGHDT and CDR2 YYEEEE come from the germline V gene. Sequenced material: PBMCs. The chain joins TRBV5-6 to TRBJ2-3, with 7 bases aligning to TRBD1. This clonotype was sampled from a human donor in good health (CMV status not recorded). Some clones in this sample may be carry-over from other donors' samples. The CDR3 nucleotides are TGTGCCAGCAGCCCGAGGACAGGCTTGAGAGAGATTGATACGCAGTATTTT. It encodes CASSPRTGLREIDTQYF.